This TCR beta chain was captured by sequencing in a study of blood T cell repertoires in COVID-19. At the level of the study: Sample material is recorded as cDNA or gDNA derived from T cells, B-cell-depleted T cells, or PBMCs.

V was pared by 4 bases and J by 6 bases, with 12 bases between. Germline loops: CDR1 LGHNA, CDR2 YSLEER. This CDR3 is 13 amino acids long. The table came from immunoSEQ multiplex PCR; TCRdb's copy has only in-frame clones and leaves some out. This sample yields 200,000 to 250,000 clones, of which under 90% are seen a single time; over 4.5% belongs to the top ten. The genes are TRBV4-3 and TRBJ1-1; D is undetermined. This TCR derives from a man older than 75 with acute or convalescent COVID-19. Material for sequencing was peripheral blood. The CDR3 coding sequence is TGCGCCAGCAGCCCCCGGATGAGGGCTGAAGCTTTCTTT. Translated, it gives CASSPRMRAEAFF.